This T cell receptor beta chain was captured by sequencing in a study of control samples from healthy donors and cancer patients. The V segment lost 2 bases and the J segment 0 bases; nucleotides outside the gene matches: 6. Germline values: CDR1 LGHNA, CDR2 YSLEER. This CDR3 has 18 residues. Assay: immunoSEQ multiplex PCR; the TCRdb copy retains only in-frame clones and omits some. The sample contains approximately 170,000 clones, around nine tenths of which appear only once. V gene TRBV4-3 combines with J gene TRBJ1-6; 8 nucleotides line up with TRBD1. Material for sequencing was blood. This receptor was obtained from a man aged 25 to 40 in good health. DNA for the CDR3: TGCGCCAGCAGCCAAACCCACAGGGGGAGCTCCTATAATTCACCCCTCCACTTT. This gives the protein CASSQTHRGSSYNSPLHF.